Shown below are 3 T cell receptor beta chains from a single sample sequenced in a study of blood T cell repertoires in COVID-19. The table came from immunoSEQ multiplex PCR; TCRdb's copy has only in-frame clones and leaves some out. The data show 210,000 or so clones, 82% seen once. The sample consisted of peripheral blood. These TCRs come from a woman in her thirties or forties with acute or convalescent COVID-19.

The V gene is TRBV5-6, the J gene TRBJ1-1, with TRBD1 identical over 10 bases. Germline CDR1 is SGHDT and CDR2 is YYEEEE. The CDR3 has 19 amino acids. V dropped 0 bases and J dropped 3; count of bases not matched to a gene: 14. Here the CDR3 DNA reads TGTGCCAGCAGCTTGGGGGTTTGGGGACAGGGGATTTCGGACACTGAAGCTTTCTTT. Its protein product is CASSLGVWGQGISDTEAFF.

This sequence joins TRBV15 and TRBJ2-7; maybe TRBD2 (6 bases). Germline CDR1 LNHNV, CDR2 YYDKDF (reference sequence). Trimming stripped 4 bases from V and 7 bases from J, with 17 bases between. The CDR3 has 14 amino acids. In nucleotides, the CDR3 is TGTGCCACCAGCATGGGACTCTTTCCAGGGGAGCAGTACTTC. Its protein is CATSMGLFPGEQYF. The variable domain in full, with the rest retrieved from reference TRBV15 and TRBJ2-7, is DAMVIQNPRYQVTQFGKPVTLSCSQTLNHNVMYWYQQKSSQAPKLLFHYYDKDFNNEADTPDNFQSRRPNTSFCFLDIRSPGLGDTAMYLCATSMGLFPGEQYFGPGTRLTVT.

The chain has TRBV5-1 and TRBJ2-3; D perhaps matches TRBD2 (6 bases). V lost 3 bases and J 5 bases, leaving 28 bases between the germline ends. The CDR3 length is 19 residues. Germline CDR1 SGHRS, CDR2 YFSETQ. CDR3 sequence: CASSSTWGKTQEGLDTQYF. The CDR3 bases are TGCGCCAGCAGCTCCACCTGGGGAAAGACCCAGGAGGGTTTAGATACGCAGTATTTT. The full variable domain, with the rest looked up from reference TRBV5-1 and TRBJ2-3, is KAGVTQTPRYLIKTRGQQVTLSCSPISGHRSVSWYQQTPGQGLQFLFEYFSETQRNKGNFPGRFSGRQFSNSRSEMNVSTLELGDSALYLCASSSTWGKTQEGLDTQYFGPGTRLTVL.